Shown below are 9 T cell receptor beta chains from a single sample sequenced in a study of blood T cell repertoires in COVID-19. The table came from immunoSEQ multiplex PCR; TCRdb's copy has only in-frame clones and leaves some out. The repertoire holds about 280,000 clones, approximately 85% seen once, with around 5.5% in the top ten. Sequenced: peripheral blood. The receptors originated from a man aged 50-60 years with active or convalescent COVID-19.

This rearrangement joins TRBV10-3 to TRBJ2-5, with D tentatively TRBD1 (7 bases). V gave up 10 bases and J gave up 5 bases, with 20 bases separating them. This CDR3 has 14 amino acids. Germline loops: CDR1 ENHRY, CDR2 SYGVKD. CDR3 in DNA: TGTGCCACCAACCAGGGGGGCGGTGTCGAGACCCAGTACTTC. Encoded protein: CATNQGGGVETQYF.

There are a few counts of this clone. This rearrangement joins TRBV7-9 to TRBJ1-3; D gene uncertain. The length of the CDR3 is 16 residues. Germline CDR1 reads SEHNR; CDR2 reads FQNEAQ (reference sequence). Deletions cut 1 base from V and 4 bases from J, with 14 bases between. The CDR3 is CASSLVSPGGGNTIYF. CDR3 coding DNA: TGTGCCAGCAGCTTAGTCTCCCCAGGAGGGGGAAACACCATATATTTT.

The genes are TRBV5-6 and TRBJ2-7; a possible D gene is TRBD1 (6 bases). Trimming pared 4 bases from V and 1 base from J, leaving 24 bases between. The germline V gene has CDR1 SGHDT and CDR2 YYEEEE. The CDR3 is made up of 18 amino acids. The CDR3 nucleotides are TGTGCCAGCAGCCGACCCAGTGGGTCGGGACATACGTCCTACGAGCAGTACTTC. Translated: CASSRPSGSGHTSYEQYF.

The chain couples TRBV6-1 to TRBJ2-1; 9 nucleotides align to TRBD2. Germline lookup yields CDR1 MNHNS and CDR2 SASEGT. V gave up 4 bases and J gave up 1 base; unmatched junction bases: 5. This CDR3 is built from 16 residues. The CDR3 region has the DNA TGTGCCAGCAGTGGTAGCGGGAGAAGGTCCTACAATGAGCAGTTCTTC. This sequence encodes CASSGSGRRSYNEQFF.

This chain connects TRBV4-2 to TRBJ1-1, with TRBD1 as a possible D gene (5 bases). V lost 1 base, J lost 1 base, and 13 bases lay in between. Germline V gene lookup returns CDR1 LGHNA and CDR2 YNFKEQ. This CDR3 has 16 amino acids. The CDR3 here is CASSQGGYGGNTEAFF. The DNA for the CDR3 is TGTGCCAGCAGCCAAGGAGGATACGGGGGGAACACTGAAGCTTTCTTT.

The chain carries TRBV2 and TRBJ1-1; TRBD1 is a possible D gene (5 bases). V was cut by 6 bases and J by 1 base, with 24 bases left in between. The V gene's germline CDR1 is SNHLY and CDR2 FYNNEI. The CDR3 sequence is 18 residues long. This chain's CDR3 is CASRGTIIGGGTNTEAFF. CDR3 bases: TGTGCCAGCAGGGGGACCATCATCGGGGGAGGGACGAACACTGAAGCTTTCTTT.

J is TRBJ2-7 and V is TRBV5-1; possible D gene TRBD1, 5 bases. The CDR3 is 12 amino acids. From germline, CDR1 is SGHRS and CDR2 YFSETQ. Trimming stripped 5 bases from V and 5 bases from J, with 11 bases between. In nucleotides, the CDR3 is TGCGCCAGCAGTTCAGGGTTGGACGAGCAGTACTTC. Translated: CASSSGLDEQYF.

V gene TRBV7-2 combines with J gene TRBJ1-2, with 9 bases matching TRBD1. CDR3 length: 15 residues. Germline CDR1 SGHTA, CDR2 FQGNSA. V was pared by 4 bases and J by 4 bases, with 7 bases of the junction left unmatched. CDR3 sequence reads: CASSSQQGAFYGYTF. For the CDR3, the DNA is TGTGCCAGCAGCTCCCAACAGGGGGCCTTCTATGGCTACACCTTC.

The gene calls are TRBV3-1 (or the pseudogene TRBV3-2) and TRBJ1-5; 7 bases are a match to TRBD1. Per germline, CDR1 LGHDT and CDR2 YNNKEL (reference sequence). Trimming cost V 0 bases and J 13 bases; bases outside gene matches: 3. This CDR3 contains 12 residues. For the CDR3, the DNA is TGTGCCAGCAGCCAAGAAGGGGGCCCTCAGCATTTT. Its translation is CASSQEGGPQHF.